The source of this T cell receptor (beta chain) is a study of control samples from healthy donors and cancer patients. Only in-frame clones appear in the TCRdb table, and some are missing; sequencing was by immunoSEQ multiplex PCR. The table records 100,000 to 150,000 clones, more than 85% of them present only once. This CDR3 region has 16 residues. V was shortened by 7 bases and J by 0 bases, with 20 bases between the two germline ends. Per germline, CDR1 SGDLS and CDR2 YYNGEE. The origin of this receptor is a man between 18 and 35 years old in good health. Sequenced material: blood. The chain combines TRBV9 with TRBJ2-7; D perhaps matches TRBD1 (5 bases). In DNA, the CDR3 is TGTGCCAGCCCGTTCGGCAGGGTGATAGTCTCCTACGAGCAGTACTTC. It is translated as CASPFGRVIVSYEQYF. Complete variable domain (other parts from reference TRBV9 and TRBJ2-7): DSGVTQTPKHLITATGQRVTLRCSPRSGDLSVYWYQQSLDQGLQFLIQYYNGEERAKGNILERFSAQQFPDLHSELNLSSLELGDSALYFCASPFGRVIVSYEQYFGPGTRLTVT.